This passage covers 26 T cell receptor beta chains from one sample sequenced in a study of shared clonotypes between healthy human individuals. Measured with immunoSEQ multiplex PCR; TCRdb has only the in-frame clones, and not every one. The data show 400,000 to 600,000 clones, 70% to 80% seen once. Sequencing was carried out using PBMCs. These receptors were taken from a middle-aged woman in good health. Some clones in this sample may be carry-over from other donors' samples.

This clone was seen more than once but under ten times. This chain uses TRBV15 with TRBJ2-1, with TRBD2 identical over 12 bases. The germline gives CDR1 LNHNV, CDR2 YYDKDF (reference sequence). The CDR3 is 16 amino acids. V was pared by 5 bases and J by 4 bases, with 6 bases of the junction left unmatched. For the CDR3, the DNA is TGTGCCACCAGCGGGGCAGGACTAGCGGGATACAATGAGCAGTTCTTC. As protein: CATSGAGLAGYNEQFF.

The J gene is TRBJ2-5, the V gene TRBV2, with TRBD1 as a possible D gene (6 bases). CDR1 and CDR2 (germline): SNHLY, FYNNEI. Between the trimmed V and J ends, which lost 7 bases and 1 base, there was a span of 16 bases. This CDR3 contains 15 residues. The CDR3 loop is CASTPLGTSQETQYF. The CDR3 DNA reads as TGTGCCAGCACCCCTCTGGGGACATCCCAAGAGACCCAGTACTTC.

J is TRBJ2-2 and V is TRBV7-3; TRBD2 is a possible D gene (7 bases). The CDR3 extends over 14 amino acids. The germline V gene has CDR1 SGHTA and CDR2 FQGTGA. Trimming removed 4 bases from V and 6 bases from J, with 12 bases in between. The CDR3 reads CASSSGGQPGELFF. The CDR3 region has the DNA TGTGCCAGCAGCTCCGGGGGGCAACCCGGGGAGCTGTTTTTT.

This clone was picked up a small number of times. The chain has TRBV6-4 and TRBJ2-1; D may be TRBD2 (5 bases). V lost 6 bases to trimming and J lost 9 bases, with 15 bases between them. The CDR3 extends over 13 amino acids. Germline values: CDR1 MRHNA, CDR2 SNTAGT. CDR3 in amino acids: CASSLTTTSEQFF. The CDR3 nucleotides are TGTGCCAGCAGCTTGACTACTACTAGTGAGCAGTTCTTC.

The V and J genes are TRBV10-3 and TRBJ2-7; D is ambiguous. The length of the CDR3 is 13 residues. Germline V gives CDR1 ENHRY, CDR2 SYGVKD. The ends were cut back, 4 bases at V and 6 bases at J, with 13 bases in the middle. The CDR3 reads CAISGGPNSEQYF. The DNA of the CDR3 is TGTGCCATCAGTGGTGGTCCAAATAGCGAGCAGTACTTC.

Comment on this clone: Other nucleotide sequences from this sample produce the same CDR3. The chain uses TRBV18 and TRBJ2-7; no clear D gene. Germline V gene lookup returns CDR1 KGHSH and CDR2 LQKENI. V lost 2 bases and J lost 1, with 3 bases in between. The CDR3 is 12 amino acids. CDR3 sequence (DNA): TGTGCCAGCTCACCAGATTCCTACGAGCAGTACTTC. Its translation: CASSPDSYEQYF.

The rearrangement joins TRBV14 to TRBJ2-1, with 8 positions matching TRBD2. The CDR3 has 16 amino acids. The germline gives CDR1 SGHDN, CDR2 FVKESK. With V trimmed by 1 base and J by 0 bases, 2 bases remained unmatched. The CDR3 region has the DNA TGTGCCAGCAGCCAAGTCAGCGGGAGCTCCTACAATGAGCAGTTCTTC. It translates to CASSQVSGSSYNEQFF. Supplemented by reference TRBV14 and TRBJ2-1, the full variable domain reads EAGVTQFPSHSVIEKGQTVTLRCDPISGHDNLYWYRRVMGKEIKFLLHFVKESKQDESGMPNNRFLAERTGGTYSTLKVQPAELEDSGVYFCASSQVSGSSYNEQFFGPGTRLTVL.

V usage is TRBV18 and J usage is TRBJ2-7; D remains unclear. Trimming pared 0 bases from V and 5 bases from J, leaving 14 bases between. Germline lookup yields CDR1 KGHSH and CDR2 LQKENI. CDR3 length equals 15 residues. This chain's CDR3 is CASSPPVRGSNEQYF. CDR3 nucleotide sequence: TGTGCCAGCTCACCACCGGTTCGTGGGTCCAACGAGCAGTACTTC.

Concerning this clone itself: One junction end disagrees with the germline gene, perhaps due to a read error. The V gene is TRBV7-7, the J gene TRBJ2-7; the D gene is possibly TRBD2 (5 bases). Germline V gene data show CDR1 as SSHAT and CDR2 as FNYEAQ (reference sequence). CDR3 length equals 13 residues. CDR3 protein: CASSLELGSEQYF. CDR3 in DNA: TGTGCTAGCAGCTTAGAACTAGGGTCCGAGCAGTACTTC.

The V call is TRBV4-1, the J call TRBJ1-3; maybe TRBD1 (5 bases). The V and J ends lost 4 bases and 0 bases respectively, with 16 bases between them. Germline lookup yields CDR1 MGHRA and CDR2 YSYEKL. The CDR3 has 17 amino acids. The CDR3 is CASSRQGLVLSGNTIYF. CDR3 nucleotides: TGCGCCAGCAGCCGTCAGGGTCTAGTACTCTCTGGAAACACCATATATTTT.

Worth noting for this clone: A far more abundant clone sits one base away, making this likely a read error. This sequence joins TRBV5-1 and TRBJ2-5; 7 bases map to TRBD2. The J call may be wrong; the DNA end is better matched by TRBJ2-7. The CDR3 has 13 residues. Germline-derived CDR1 and CDR2 are SGHRS and YFSETQ. DNA of the CDR3: TGCGCCAGCGGCTTGAACAGCGGGGACGAGCAGTACTTC. Protein: CASGLNSGDEQYF.

This clone was seen at least ten times. V and J are TRBV5-1 and TRBJ2-1, with 8 nucleotides matching TRBD2. The CDR3 extends over 13 amino acids. V trimming: 1 base; J trimming: 8 bases; junction bases outside the gene matches: 2. Germline CDR1 SGHRS, CDR2 YFSETQ. The CDR3 nucleotides read TGCGCCAGCAGCTTGATCGGGGGGGATGAGCAGTTCTTC. Encoded protein: CASSLIGGDEQFF.

V gene TRBV5-1 combines with J gene TRBJ1-4; D ambiguous. With 0 bases removed from V and 5 bases from J, the gap between germline ends came to 8 bases. The germline V gene encodes CDR1 SGHRS and CDR2 YFSETQ. CDR3 length: 14 residues. The CDR3 loop is CASSLERTNEKLFF. The CDR3 DNA reads TGCGCCAGCAGCTTGGAGCGGACGAATGAAAAACTGTTTTTT.

Comments on this clone: This sample also contains other DNA sequences that code for the same CDR3. The chain couples TRBV5-1 to TRBJ2-5; D is possibly TRBD2 (6 bases). V was clipped by 3 bases and J by 1 base, with 7 bases between them. Germline V gene data show CDR1 as SGHRS and CDR2 as YFSETQ. This CDR3 contains 13 residues. CDR3 bases: TGCGCCAGCAGCTGGGACTCCCAAGAGACCCAGTACTTC. Translated: CASSWDSQETQYF.

The genes are TRBV10-3 and TRBJ1-5; 7 nucleotides line up with TRBD1. Germline V gene sequence: CDR1 ENHRY, CDR2 SYGVKD. The V gene end was trimmed by 10 bases and the J gene end by 3 bases; junction bases not matched to a gene: 9. This CDR3 region has 14 residues. The CDR3 DNA follows: TGTGCCACGACCGGGACAGCGCCCAATCAGCCCCAGCATTTT. Translation: CATTGTAPNQPQHF.

The V and J genes are TRBV28 and TRBJ2-3, with 7 bases identical to TRBD1. The germline CDR1 and CDR2 sequences are MDHEN and SYDVKM. The CDR3 is made up of 13 amino acids. The V and J ends lost 3 bases and 6 bases, in that order; junction bases with no gene match: 3. The CDR3 nucleotides are TGTGCCAGCAGTTTTGACAGGGTGGATACGCAGTATTTT. It translates to CASSFDRVDTQYF.

The CDR3 sequence: CASSLVLDGEQYF. CDR3 sequence (DNA): TGTGCCAGCAGCTTAGTACTAGATGGCGAGCAGTACTTC. This chain joins TRBV7-2 and TRBJ2-7; TRBD2 might be the D (5 bases). The germline V gene encodes CDR1 SGHTA and CDR2 FQGNSA. V gave up 1 base and J gave up 6 bases, with 10 bases separating them. This CDR3 has 13 residues.

The J gene is TRBJ2-7, the V gene TRBV30; 8 bases are shared with TRBD1. This CDR3 is built from 15 residues. From germline, CDR1 is GTSNPN and CDR2 SVGIG (reference sequence). J gave up 1 base and V 3 bases, and 8 bases lay outside the gene matches. The CDR3 DNA reads TGTGCCTGGAGCACCTGGACAGGGTATTCCTACGAGCAGTACTTC. It encodes CAWSTWTGYSYEQYF.

The chain uses TRBV19 and TRBJ2-5, with D possibly matching TRBD1 (6 bases). This CDR3 contains 15 residues. Trimming removed 9 bases from V and 0 bases from J, with 17 bases in between. CDR1 and CDR2 (germline): LNHDA, SQIVND (reference sequence). CDR3 sequence reads: CASSGRTEYQETQYF. The CDR3 nucleotides read TGTGCCAGCTCCGGAAGGACAGAGTACCAAGAGACCCAGTACTTC.

V gene TRBV7-2 combines with J gene TRBJ2-7, with D possibly matching TRBD2 (5 bases). The germline CDR1 and CDR2 sequences are SGHTA and FQGNSA. The CDR3 sequence is 16 residues long. V lost 4 bases and J lost 0, with 16 bases in between. The CDR3, as DNA: TGTGCCAGCAGCTCCGAATCCAGCGGAGGCTCCTACGAGCAGTACTTC. Translated, it gives CASSSESSGGSYEQYF.

The chain carries TRBV27 and TRBJ1-3; no definite D call. Per the germline V gene, CDR1 is MNHEY and CDR2 is SMNVEV (reference sequence). CDR3 size: 15 residues. Trimming cost V 0 bases and J 0 bases, with 6 bases left between them. The CDR3 is CASSLSFSSGNTIYF. CDR3 bases: TGTGCCAGCAGTTTATCGTTCTCCTCTGGAAACACCATATATTTT.

CDR3 in amino acids: CSVGEGGRRTEAFF. The CDR3 nucleotides read TGCAGCGTTGGGGAGGGAGGGAGAAGAACTGAAGCTTTCTTT. J is TRBJ1-1 and V is TRBV29-1; the D is unclear. V gave up 4 bases and J gave up 5 bases, with 17 bases separating them. The germline V gene has CDR1 SQVTM and CDR2 ANQGSEA. The CDR3 is made up of 14 amino acids. Full variable domain (remainder filled in from reference TRBV29-1 and TRBJ1-1): SAVISQKPSRDICQRGTSLTIQCQVDSQVTMMFWYRQQPGQSLTLIATANQGSEATYESGFVIDKFPISRPNLTFSTLTVSNMSPEDSSIYLCSVGEGGRRTEAFFGQGTRLTVV.

A note on this clone: Other DNA variants within this sample encode the same CDR3. This chain joins TRBV5-1 and TRBJ2-3; no clear D gene. The CDR3 is 14 residues long. V was clipped by 0 bases and J by 0 bases, with 5 bases between them. CDR1 is SGHRS, CDR2 YFSETQ, per germline. In DNA, the CDR3 is TGCGCCAGCAGCTTGGCCACAAGCACAGATACGCAGTATTTT. It encodes CASSLATSTDTQYF.

This rearrangement joins TRBV5-1 to TRBJ1-1; 7 bases align to TRBD1. The CDR3 sequence is 14 residues long. V shed 0 bases, J shed 8 bases, and the junction held 7 bases outside the gene matches. Germline V gene lookup returns CDR1 SGHRS and CDR2 YFSETQ. The CDR3 DNA sequence: TGCGCCAGCAGCTTGGGTAAGGGGGCCAAAGAAGCTTTCTTT. As protein: CASSLGKGAKEAFF.

The chain uses TRBV19 and TRBJ1-2, with D uncertain. The V gene's germline CDR1 is LNHDA and CDR2 SQIVND (reference sequence). V was trimmed by 0 bases and J by 8 bases, leaving 16 bases between them. CDR3 length: 15 residues. DNA of the CDR3: TGTGCCAGTAGTATAGAGGTCGAGTCTTCTAAGGGCTACACCTTC. This sequence encodes CASSIEVESSKGYTF.

This clone appeared a few times. This chain uses TRBV7-7 with TRBJ1-4; D is perhaps TRBD1 (5 bases). The V gene's germline CDR1 is SSHAT and CDR2 FNYEAQ (reference sequence). CDR3 length: 15 amino acids. Trimming stripped 5 bases from V and 5 bases from J, with 15 bases between. The CDR3 here is CASSPGGRGNEKLFF. CDR3 sequence (DNA): TGTGCCAGCAGCCCGGGAGGGAGGGGAAATGAAAAACTGTTTTTT.